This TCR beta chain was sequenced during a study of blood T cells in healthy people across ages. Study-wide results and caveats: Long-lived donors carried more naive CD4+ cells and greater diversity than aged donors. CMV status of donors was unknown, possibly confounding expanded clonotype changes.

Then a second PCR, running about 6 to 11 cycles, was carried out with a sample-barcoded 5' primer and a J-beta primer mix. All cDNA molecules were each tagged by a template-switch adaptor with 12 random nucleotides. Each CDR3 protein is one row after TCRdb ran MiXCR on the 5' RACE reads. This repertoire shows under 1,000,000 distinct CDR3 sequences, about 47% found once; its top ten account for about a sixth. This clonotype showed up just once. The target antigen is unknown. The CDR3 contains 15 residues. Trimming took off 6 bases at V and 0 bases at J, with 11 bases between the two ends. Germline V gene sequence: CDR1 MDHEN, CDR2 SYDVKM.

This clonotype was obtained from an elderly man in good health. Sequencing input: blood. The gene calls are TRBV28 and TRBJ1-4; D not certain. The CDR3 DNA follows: TGTGCCAGCAGGGGCCGGGGTGCAACTAATGAAAAACTGTTTTTT. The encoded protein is CASRGRGATNEKLFF.